The 11 T cell receptor beta chains in this list originate from one sample, sequenced in a study of T cell repertoires in cytomegalovirus infection. MiXCR, applied by TCRdb to the reads, yields one record per CDR3 protein. The sample shows fewer than 200,000 distinct CDR3 sequences, around an eighth of them seen only once. Material for sequencing was PBMCs. These receptor sequences come from a human donor in good health (CMV status not recorded). Some clones in this sample may be carry-over from other donors' samples.

The V call is TRBV6-5, the J call TRBJ2-7, with TRBD2 matching 7 bases. From germline, CDR1 is MNHEY and CDR2 SVGAGI. The CDR3 is made up of 16 amino acids. Unmatched junction bases numbered 19, after V lost 7 bases and J lost 7 bases. The CDR3 here is CASTPFSRGGLGEQYF. DNA for the CDR3: TGTGCCAGCACCCCTTTCTCCCGGGGAGGGCTGGGGGAGCAGTACTTC.

The rearrangement uses TRBV5-1 and TRBJ2-5, with D perhaps TRBD2 (7 bases). Germline V CDR1 and CDR2: SGHRS, YFSETQ. V was trimmed by 0 bases and J by 4 bases, leaving 13 bases between them. The CDR3 has 15 amino acids. CDR3 residues: CASSLEGGAPETQYF. The CDR3 nucleotides read TGCGCCAGCAGCTTGGAGGGGGGGGCCCCAGAGACCCAGTACTTC.

This clonotype has a handful of counts. V gene TRBV5-1 combines with J gene TRBJ1-6, with D unresolved. This CDR3 contains 13 residues. Germline CDR1 reads SGHRS; CDR2 reads YFSETQ. Trimming pared 1 base from V and 14 bases from J, leaving 13 bases between. CDR3 in DNA: TGCGCCAGCAGCTTGATGGACCCGCGAACCCTCCACTTT. Its translation: CASSLMDPRTLHF.

This clonotype was observed many times. The chain is built from TRBV7-8 and TRBJ1-3; D uncertain. CDR3 length: 14 residues. The V end was cut by 4 bases, the J end by 3 bases, with 10 bases between. Germline lookup yields CDR1 SGHVS and CDR2 FQNEAQ. CDR3 DNA sequence: TGTGCCAGCAGCTCGGAATTTTATGGAAACACCATATATTTT. Protein sequence: CASSSEFYGNTIYF.

There are many counts of this clonotype. The CDR3 here is CASSFGQGGRKKNTEAFF. CDR3 nucleotide sequence: TGTGCCAGCAGTTTTGGACAGGGAGGAAGAAAGAAGAACACTGAAGCTTTCTTT. This rearrangement joins TRBV7-8 to TRBJ1-1, with 8 bases aligning to TRBD1. Germline-derived CDR1 and CDR2 are SGHVS and FQNEAQ. The CDR3 consists of 18 residues. J lost 1 base, V lost 6 bases, and 16 bases had no gene match.

The chain combines TRBV5-4 with TRBJ2-2; 9 bases line up with TRBD2. J lost 5 bases, V lost 5 bases, and 7 bases had no gene match. The germline V gene has CDR1 SGHNT and CDR2 YYREEE (reference sequence). The CDR3 is made up of 15 amino acids. CDR3 loop: CASSPGLATTGELFF. CDR3 DNA sequence: TGTGCCAGCAGTCCGGGACTAGCCACAACCGGGGAGCTGTTTTTT.

There are a few counts of this clonotype. V usage is TRBV5-6 and J usage is TRBJ2-5; 9 nucleotides align to TRBD2. V shed 4 bases, J shed 5 bases, and the junction held 21 bases outside the gene matches. CDR1 and CDR2 (germline): SGHDT, YYEEEE. This CDR3 has 19 residues. The CDR3 sequence: CASSLGVLSGGTARETQYF. CDR3 coding DNA: TGTGCCAGCAGCCTGGGGGTCTTGAGCGGGGGGACCGCCCGGGAGACCCAGTACTTC.

Comment on this clonotype: With a much larger clone just one base away, this may be a read error. The chain joins TRBV28 to TRBJ1-2, with TRBD1 as a possible D gene (6 bases). The CDR3 consists of 14 residues. The V gene lost 8 bases and the J gene lost 5 bases, with 18 bases spanning the gap. Germline assignment: CDR1 MDHEN and CDR2 SYDVKM. This CDR3 reads CASPRDIEIYGYTF. The CDR3 nucleotides read TGTGCCAGCCCCCGGGACATTGAGATTTATGGCTACACCTTC.

The chain recombines TRBV3-1 with TRBJ2-3, with a tentative D call TRBD2 (5 bases). Trimming took 7 bases from V and 6 from J, leaving 17 bases between them. The CDR3 is 14 residues long. The germline V gene encodes CDR1 LGHDT and CDR2 YNNKEL (reference sequence). The CDR3 loop reads CASTQRTVVDTQYF. CDR3 in DNA: TGTGCCAGCACTCAGCGGACCGTGGTTGATACGCAGTATTTT.

This clonotype was seen a handful of times. The J gene is TRBJ2-7, the V gene TRBV12-3 or TRBV12-4; TRBD2 aligns across 7 bases. Trimming cost V 3 bases and J 5 bases; bases outside gene matches: 7. The CDR3 contains 14 residues. The CDR3 loop is CASSLMGGPNEQYF. CDR3 in DNA: TGTGCCAGCAGTTTGATGGGAGGGCCGAACGAGCAGTACTTC.

This chain links TRBV13 with TRBJ2-7; D unclear. CDR3 length: 12 residues. Germline CDR1 and CDR2: PRHDT and FYEKMQ (reference sequence). Trimming removed 4 bases from V and 2 bases from J, with 6 bases in between. The CDR3 DNA follows: TGTGCCAGCAGCTCCGGCCCCTACGAGCAGTACTTC. As protein: CASSSGPYEQYF.